Reported below is one TCR beta chain. Its matching antigen is unknown. V was cut by 3 bases and J by 7 bases, with 9 bases left in between. CDR3 length equals 12 residues. The germline V gene encodes CDR1 SNHLY and CDR2 FYNNEI. Genomic DNA from each subset was divided evenly over several immunoSEQ plates. Using immunoSEQ multiplex PCR, the repertoire was profiled, and TCRdb retains in-frame clones only, with some absent. The table includes over a million clones, 70% to 80% detected once. This entry is derived from a study of shared clonotypes between healthy human individuals. Study details: The donor group consisted of two women and three men, aged 18 to 49.

Whole-study results and caveats: As a rule, naive subsets had a larger estimated richness than memory subsets.

The sequenced sample consisted of memory CD4+ T cells from PBMCs. This sample's subset: CD45RA-negative fraction. This sequence was found in a young man in good health. Some clones in this sample may be carry-over from other donors' samples. V is TRBV2 and J is TRBJ1-2; D is ambiguous. The CDR3 region has the DNA TGTGCCAGCAGTGATCTGGGAGCTGGCTACACCTTC. Its translation: CASSDLGAGYTF.